The rows below give T cell receptor beta chains drawn from one sample of a study of blood T cell repertoires in COVID-19. Sequenced by immunoSEQ multiplex PCR; TCRdb stores in-frame clones only, minus some. The table shows more than 120,000 clones, with 84% occurring only once. Source material: PBMCs or T cells enriched from blood (not recorded which). The receptors shown here come from a middle-aged man in a cohort exposed to, infected with or recovered from COVID-19 (not recorded which). Each CDR3 is given with its conserved first and last residue. A D gene is named only where the DNA matches it firmly. A row's size may be missing; if present it is once, few, many or a size class.

V,D,size,J,CDR3,DNA
TRBV3-1/TRBV3-2,TRBD1,-,TRBJ2-2,CASSQTFDRGGGGELFF,TGTGCCAGCAGCCAAACATTCGACAGGGGAGGAGGCGGGGAGCTGTTTTTT
TRBV24-1,-,-,TRBJ1-1,CATSDRTEAFF,TGTGCCACCAGTGACCGCACTGAAGCTTTCTTT
TRBV14,TRBD1,-,TRBJ1-2,CASSQDRVGYTF,TGTGCCAGCAGCCAGGACAGGGTCGGCTACACCTTC
TRBV19,-,-,TRBJ2-5,CASIGDEETQYF,TGTGCCAGTATAGGGGATGAGGAGACCCAGTACTTC
TRBV9,-,many,TRBJ2-7,CASSATPHSSYEQYF,TGTGCCAGCAGCGCGACTCCACATTCATCCTACGAGCAGTACTTC
TRBV6-1,-,-,TRBJ2-3,CASSERGTTVLPDTQYF,TGTGCCAGCAGTGAAAGGGGGACTACCGTTCTTCCAGATACGCAGTATTTT
TRBV4-1,-,-,TRBJ2-4,CASSHPPGLNIQYF,TGCGCCAGCAGCCACCCCCCGGGGTTGAACATTCAGTACTTC
TRBV10-3,TRBD1,-,TRBJ1-5,CAISAPGGQPQHF,TGTGCCATCAGTGCCCCAGGGGGTCAGCCCCAGCATTTT
TRBV18,-,few,TRBJ2-7,CASSPTGTHPREQYF,TGTGCCAGCTCACCTACCGGGACTCACCCTAGGGAGCAGTACTTC
TRBV18,-,-,TRBJ2-5,CASSIRVQETQYF,TGTGCCAGCTCAATCAGGGTTCAGGAGACCCAGTACTTC
TRBV19,-,-,TRBJ1-2,CASSRPGYYGYTF,TGTGCCAGTAGTAGACCAGGGTACTATGGCTACACCTTC
TRBV9,TRBD2,once,TRBJ2-1,CASSAPGLAFLREFF,TGTGCCAGCAGCGCCCCGGGACTAGCGTTCCTTAGGGAGTTCTTC
TRBV2,TRBD1,few,TRBJ2-7,CASSEPGQGYEQYF,TGTGCCAGCAGTGAACCGGGACAGGGCTACGAGCAGTACTTC
TRBV19,-,-,TRBJ2-1,CASNRGFSYNEQFF,TGTGCCAGTAATCGCGGATTCTCCTACAATGAGCAGTTCTTC
TRBV7-6,-,-,TRBJ2-2,CASSLGVGSNTGELFF,TGTGCCAGCAGCTTAGGGGTCGGGTCGAACACCGGGGAGCTGTTTTTT
TRBV7-2,-,-,TRBJ2-7,CASSLSSATYEQYF,TGTGCCAGCAGCTTATCCAGCGCAACCTACGAGCAGTACTTC
TRBV9,-,once,TRBJ2-7,CASSPGDLSYEQYF,TGTGCCAGCAGCCCCGGGGACTTATCCTACGAGCAGTACTTC
TRBV30,TRBD1,-,TRBJ1-6,CAWSGTGSNSPLHF,TGTGCCTGGAGTGGGACAGGATCGAATTCACCCCTCCACTTT
TRBV6-2/TRBV6-3,-,-,TRBJ2-5,CASSPGEETQYF,TGTGCCAGCAGCCCAGGGGAAGAGACCCAGTACTTC
TRBV6-5,TRBD2,-,TRBJ2-7,CASSPTSGSLEQYF,TGTGCCAGCAGCCCGACTAGCGGGAGTCTCGAGCAGTACTTC
TRBV9,TRBD1,-,TRBJ1-2,CASSVRDREYYYGYTF,TGTGCCAGCAGCGTACGGGACAGGGAATATTACTATGGCTACACCTTC
TRBV11-2,-,once,TRBJ2-7,CASRKSFGGSTYEQYF,TGTGCCAGCAGGAAAAGTTTCGGGGGTAGCACCTACGAGCAGTACTTC
TRBV13,-,-,TRBJ1-3,CASSLSGTSGNTIYF,TGTGCCAGCAGCTTGAGCGGGACTTCTGGAAACACCATATATTTT
TRBV7-9,-,few,TRBJ2-1,CASSGFRHYNEQFF,TGTGCCAGCAGTGGCTTCCGACATTACAATGAGCAGTTCTTC
TRBV7-9,-,once,TRBJ1-5,CASSLPGVQPQHF,TGTGCCAGCAGCTTACCAGGGGTCCAGCCCCAGCATTTT
TRBV14,TRBD1,-,TRBJ1-6,CASSQAGQGSSPLHF,TGTGCCAGCAGTCAAGCGGGACAGGGGAGTTCACCCCTCCACTTT
TRBV6-5,-,-,TRBJ1-3,CASSETGGATIYF,TGTGCCAGCAGCGAGACCGGGGGAGCCACCATATATTTT
TRBV13,-,-,TRBJ2-5,CASSTRDSLGETQYF,TGTGCCAGCAGCACCCGGGACTCCCTGGGGGAGACCCAGTACTTC
TRBV7-9,TRBD2,-,TRBJ2-1,CASSPGLAGAEQFF,TGTGCCAGCAGCCCGGGACTAGCGGGAGCTGAGCAGTTCTTC
TRBV10-1,TRBD2,-,TRBJ2-1,CASRAAGGGEQFF,TGCGCCAGCAGAGCAGCGGGAGGGGGTGAGCAGTTCTTC
TRBV7-6,-,-,TRBJ2-7,CASSESPNYEQYF,TGTGCCAGCAGCGAAAGCCCTAATTACGAGCAGTACTTC
TRBV14,-,-,TRBJ2-7,CASSPGVGRQNF,TGTGCCAGCAGCCCGGGTGTGGGTCGTCAGAACTTC
TRBV5-4,-,-,TRBJ2-5,CASSFKGEETQYF,TGTGCCAGCAGCTTCAAAGGGGAAGAGACCCAGTACTTC
TRBV5-1,TRBD1,-,TRBJ1-2,CASSSEGTVDGYTF,TGCGCCAGCAGCTCCGAAGGGACAGTCGATGGCTACACCTTC
TRBV10-3,-,medium-sized,TRBJ1-2,CAISAGAGYGYTF,TGTGCCATCAGTGCAGGGGCCGGCTATGGCTACACCTTC
TRBV6-5,-,-,TRBJ1-1,CASSNQVNTEAFF,TGTGCCAGCTCTAATCAGGTGAACACTGAAGCTTTCTTT
TRBV5-5,-,-,TRBJ1-1,CASSLEGRGNTEAFF,TGTGCCAGCAGCTTGGAAGGCCGGGGGAACACTGAAGCTTTCTTT
TRBV10-2,TRBD1,once,TRBJ2-7,CASNPDRGSYEQYF,TGCGCCAGCAACCCGGACAGGGGCTCCTACGAGCAGTACTTC
TRBV5-1,-,-,TRBJ2-1,CASSFTAGTYNEQFF,TGCGCCAGCAGCTTTACGGCGGGAACCTACAATGAGCAGTTCTTC
TRBV2,-,-,TRBJ2-1,CASSVASYNEQFF,TGTGCCAGCAGTGTTGCTAGCTACAATGAGCAGTTCTTC